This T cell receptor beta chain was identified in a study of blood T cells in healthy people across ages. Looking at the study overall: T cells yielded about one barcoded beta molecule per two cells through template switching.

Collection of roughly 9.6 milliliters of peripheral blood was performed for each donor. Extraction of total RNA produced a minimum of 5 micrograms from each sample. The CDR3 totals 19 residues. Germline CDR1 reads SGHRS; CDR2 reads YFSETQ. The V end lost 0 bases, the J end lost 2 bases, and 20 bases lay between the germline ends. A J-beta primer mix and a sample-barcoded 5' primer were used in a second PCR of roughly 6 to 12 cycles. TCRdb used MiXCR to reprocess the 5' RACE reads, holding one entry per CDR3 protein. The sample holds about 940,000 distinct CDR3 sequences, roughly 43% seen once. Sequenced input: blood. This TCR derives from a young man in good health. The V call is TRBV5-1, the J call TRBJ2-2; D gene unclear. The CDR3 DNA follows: TGCGCCAGCAGCTTGGACGGTCGCAGGCCAAACGTAAACACCGGGGAGCTGTTTTTT. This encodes CASSLDGRRPNVNTGELFF.